This T cell receptor beta chain was captured in a study of T cells in Graves' hyperthyroidism and ophthalmopathy. Broader study findings: Peripheral blood also featured most of the thyroid clonotypes expanded above 0.001.

In the case of this clonotype: No antigen is known for it.

The CDR3 loop spans 15 amino acids. Germline CDR1 reads SGHTA; CDR2 reads FQGTGA. V lost 5 bases, J lost 3 bases, and 9 bases stayed unmatched. Amplified TCR beta CDR3 regions derived from RNA transcripts. TCR CDR3 underwent first-round RT-PCR with the HTBI primer set. TCRdb reprocessed the multiplex PCR reads via MiXCR and lists one record per CDR3 protein. The table lists approximately 350,000 distinct CDR3 sequences, over 12% of them singletons. The chain recombines TRBV7-3 with TRBJ2-7, with 8 bases fitting TRBD2. The origin of this receptor is a woman aged 55-70 years with Graves' ophthalmopathy. The specimen was blood. The CDR3 nucleotides read TGTGCCAGCAGCCTAGCGGGCACAGAGAGCTACGAGCAGTACTTC. It encodes CASSLAGTESYEQYF.